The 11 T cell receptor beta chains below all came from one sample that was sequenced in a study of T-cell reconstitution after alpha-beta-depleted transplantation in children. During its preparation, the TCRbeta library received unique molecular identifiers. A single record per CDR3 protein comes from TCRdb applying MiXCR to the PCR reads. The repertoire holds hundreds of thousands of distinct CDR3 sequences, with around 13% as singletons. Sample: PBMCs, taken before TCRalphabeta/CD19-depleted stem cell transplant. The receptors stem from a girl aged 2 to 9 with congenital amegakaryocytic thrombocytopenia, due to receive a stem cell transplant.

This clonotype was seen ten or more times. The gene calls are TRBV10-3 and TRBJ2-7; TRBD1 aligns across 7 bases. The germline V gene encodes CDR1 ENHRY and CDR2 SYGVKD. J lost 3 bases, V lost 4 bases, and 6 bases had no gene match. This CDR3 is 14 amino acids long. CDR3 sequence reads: CAISAGQDIYEQYF. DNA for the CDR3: TGTGCCATCAGTGCTGGACAGGACATCTACGAGCAGTACTTC.

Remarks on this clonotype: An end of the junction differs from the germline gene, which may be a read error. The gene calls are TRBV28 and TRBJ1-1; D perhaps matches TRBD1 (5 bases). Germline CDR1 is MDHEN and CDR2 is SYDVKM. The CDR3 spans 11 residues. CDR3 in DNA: TGTGCCAGCAGAAGGGACTCACCAGCTCTCTTT. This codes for CASRRDSPALF. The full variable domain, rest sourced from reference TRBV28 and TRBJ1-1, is DVKVTQSSRYLVKRTGEKVFLECVQDMDHENMFWYRQDPGLGLRLIYFSYDVKMKEKGDIPEGYSVSREKKERFSLILESASTNQTSMYLCASRRDSPALFGQGTRLTVV.

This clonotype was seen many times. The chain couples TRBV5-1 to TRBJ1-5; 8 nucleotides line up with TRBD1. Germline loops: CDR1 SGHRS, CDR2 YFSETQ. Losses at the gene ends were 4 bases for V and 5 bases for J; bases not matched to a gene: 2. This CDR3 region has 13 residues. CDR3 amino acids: CASSEQGDQPQHF. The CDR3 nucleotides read TGCGCCAGCAGCGAACAGGGGGATCAGCCCCAGCATTTT.

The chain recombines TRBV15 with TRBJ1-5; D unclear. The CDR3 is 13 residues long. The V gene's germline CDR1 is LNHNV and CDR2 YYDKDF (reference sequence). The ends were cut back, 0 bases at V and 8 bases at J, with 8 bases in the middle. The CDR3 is CATSRDLEEPQHF. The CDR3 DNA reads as TGTGCCACCAGCAGAGATTTAGAGGAGCCCCAGCATTTT.

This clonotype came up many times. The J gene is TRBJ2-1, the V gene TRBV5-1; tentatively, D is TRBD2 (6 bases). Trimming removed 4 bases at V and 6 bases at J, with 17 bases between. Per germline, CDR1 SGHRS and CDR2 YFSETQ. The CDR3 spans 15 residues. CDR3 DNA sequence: TGCGCCAGCAGCGGGGGACTGGGCTTCTCCAATGAGCAGTTCTTC. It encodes CASSGGLGFSNEQFF.

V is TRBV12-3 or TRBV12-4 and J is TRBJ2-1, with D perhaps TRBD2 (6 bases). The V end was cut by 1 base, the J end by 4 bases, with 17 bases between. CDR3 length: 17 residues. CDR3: CASSLGGVGRNYNEQFF. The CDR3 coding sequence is TGTGCCAGCAGTTTAGGGGGTGTTGGGAGGAATTACAATGAGCAGTTCTTC.

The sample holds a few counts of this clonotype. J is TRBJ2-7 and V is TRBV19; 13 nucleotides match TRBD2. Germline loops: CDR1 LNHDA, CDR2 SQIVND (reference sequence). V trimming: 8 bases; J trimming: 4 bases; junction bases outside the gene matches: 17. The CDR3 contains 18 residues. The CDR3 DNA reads TGTGCCAGTGCGGTGACCGGACTAGCGGGAGTAGGGGGTTACGAGCAGTACTTC. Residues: CASAVTGLAGVGGYEQYF.

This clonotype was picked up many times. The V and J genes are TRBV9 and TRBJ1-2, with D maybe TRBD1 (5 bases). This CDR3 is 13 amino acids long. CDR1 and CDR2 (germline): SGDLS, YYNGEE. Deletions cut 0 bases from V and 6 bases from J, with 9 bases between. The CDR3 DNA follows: TGTGCCAGCAGCGTAGGAAGGGGAGATGGCTACACCTTC. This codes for CASSVGRGDGYTF.

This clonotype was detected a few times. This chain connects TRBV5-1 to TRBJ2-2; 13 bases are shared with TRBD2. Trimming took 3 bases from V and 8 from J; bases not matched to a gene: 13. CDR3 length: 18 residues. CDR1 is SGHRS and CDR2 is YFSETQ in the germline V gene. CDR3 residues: CASSSSGGLAGEMGELFF. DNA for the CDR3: TGCGCCAGCAGCTCTTCGGGAGGACTAGCGGGAGAAATGGGGGAGCTGTTTTTT.

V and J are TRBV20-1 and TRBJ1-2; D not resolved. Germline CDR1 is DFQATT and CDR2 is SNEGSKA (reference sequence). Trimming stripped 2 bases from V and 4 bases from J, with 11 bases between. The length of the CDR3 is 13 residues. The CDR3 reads CSARTADFYGYTF. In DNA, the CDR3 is TGCAGTGCTAGAACAGCGGACTTCTATGGCTACACCTTC.

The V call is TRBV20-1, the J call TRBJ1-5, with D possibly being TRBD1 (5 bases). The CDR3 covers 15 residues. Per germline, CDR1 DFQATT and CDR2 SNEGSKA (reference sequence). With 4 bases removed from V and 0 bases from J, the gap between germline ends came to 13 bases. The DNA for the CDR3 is TGCAGTGCTACCGGAGAGGGGCATAGCAATCAGCCCCAGCATTTT. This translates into CSATGEGHSNQPQHF.